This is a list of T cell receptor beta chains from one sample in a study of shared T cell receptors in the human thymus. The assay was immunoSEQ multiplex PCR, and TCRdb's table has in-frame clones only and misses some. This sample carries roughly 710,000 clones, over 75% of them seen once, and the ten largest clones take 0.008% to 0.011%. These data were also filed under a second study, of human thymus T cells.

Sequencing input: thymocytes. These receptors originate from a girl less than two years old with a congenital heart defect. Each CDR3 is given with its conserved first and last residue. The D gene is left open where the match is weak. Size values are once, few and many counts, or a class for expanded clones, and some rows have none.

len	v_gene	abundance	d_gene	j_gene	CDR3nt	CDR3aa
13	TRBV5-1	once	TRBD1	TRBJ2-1	TGCGCCAGTCTCGGGACAGGATACAATGAGCAGTTCTTC	CASLGTGYNEQFF
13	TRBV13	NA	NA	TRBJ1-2	TGTGCCAGCAGCTTAGACAGGATGGGTGGCTACACCTTC	CASSLDRMGGYTF
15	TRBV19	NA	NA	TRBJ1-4	TGTGCCAGTAGATCATACAGCCACTCCTCAGAAAAACTGTTTTTT	CASRSYSHSSEKLFF
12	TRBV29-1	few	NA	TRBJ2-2	TGCAGCGGGACAGCGAACACCGGGGAGCTGTTTTTT	CSGTANTGELFF
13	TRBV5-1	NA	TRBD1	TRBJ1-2	TGCGCCAGCAGCGGGGACAGCTACTATGGCTACACCTTC	CASSGDSYYGYTF
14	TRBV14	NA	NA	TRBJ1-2	TGTGCCAGCAGCCAAGATCTTACAGACTATGGCTACACCTTC	CASSQDLTDYGYTF
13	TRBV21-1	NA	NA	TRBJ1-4	TGTGCCAGCAGCAAAGTGGCCAGGGAAAAACTGTTTTTT	CASSKVAREKLFF
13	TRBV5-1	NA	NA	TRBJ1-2	TGCGCCAGCAGCTTGGACAGGGTTTTTGGCTACACCTTC	CASSLDRVFGYTF
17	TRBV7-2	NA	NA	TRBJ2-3	TGTGCCAGCAGCTCGGAAGCGGCGCCGAGAGACACAGATACGCAGTATTTT	CASSSEAAPRDTDTQYF
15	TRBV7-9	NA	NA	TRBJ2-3	TGTGCCAGCAGCGAGACTAGGATCCGCACAGATACGCAGTATTTT	CASSETRIRTDTQYF
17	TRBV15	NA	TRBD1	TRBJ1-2	TGTGCCACCAGCAGAGATCGCCCGAGACAGGGGTTGGATGGCTACACCTTC	CATSRDRPRQGLDGYTF
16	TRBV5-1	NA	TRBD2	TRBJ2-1	TGCGCCAGCAGCTTGGCCGGGGCTAGCGGACACAATGAGCAGTTCTTC	CASSLAGASGHNEQFF
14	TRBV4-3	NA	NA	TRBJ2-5	TGCGCCAGCAGCCAAGATACAGCACAAGAGACCCAGTACTTC	CASSQDTAQETQYF
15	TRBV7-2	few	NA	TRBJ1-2	TGTGCCAGCAGCCCAAGGTCTTGGGCAGGGGAGGGCTACACCTTC	CASSPRSWAGEGYTF
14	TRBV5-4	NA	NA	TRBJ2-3	TGTGCCAGCAGCTCCGTCGGGGGCACAGATACGCAGTATTTT	CASSSVGGTDTQYF
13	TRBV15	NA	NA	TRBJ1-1	TGTGCCACCAGCAGAGACAGGGGCCCTGAAGCTTTCTTT	CATSRDRGPEAFF
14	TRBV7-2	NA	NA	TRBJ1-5	TGTGCCAGCAGCCGCCGGGAGAGCTTTTTACCCCAGCATTTT	CASSRRESFLPQHF
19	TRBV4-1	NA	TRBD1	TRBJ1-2	TGCGCCAGCAGCCATCCGCTCAGGGGGCCCCCTCTTTTTAACTATGGCTACACCTTC	CASSHPLRGPPLFNYGYTF
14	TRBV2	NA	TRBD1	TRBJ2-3	TGTGCCAGTGTGGCGGGACAGGGTTCCGATACGCAGTATTTT	CASVAGQGSDTQYF
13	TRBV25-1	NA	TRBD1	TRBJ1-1	TGTGCCAGCAGGGCGGGACAGGTCACTGAAGCTTTCTTT	CASRAGQVTEAFF
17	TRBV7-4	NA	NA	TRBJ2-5	TGTGCCAGCAGCTTAGCAGACATGGATGGGTCTCAAGAGACCCAGTACTTC	CASSLADMDGSQETQYF
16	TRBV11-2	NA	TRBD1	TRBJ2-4	TGTGCCAGCAGTCAGGCGGCAGGGGGATCCAAAAACATTCAGTACTTC	CASSQAAGGSKNIQYF
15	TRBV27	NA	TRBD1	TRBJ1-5	TGTGCCAGCAGTTTAACCGGGACAGGGTATCAGCCCCAGCATTTT	CASSLTGTGYQPQHF
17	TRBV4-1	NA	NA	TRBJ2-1	TGCGCCAGCAGCCAAGGGAGGGATACTAGTGGTCAGGGCTGTCAGTTCTTC	CASSQGRDTSGQGCQFF
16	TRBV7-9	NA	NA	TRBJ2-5	TGTGCCAGCAGCTTAGTGTCAGGGGGGCCCCAAGAGACCCAGTACTTC	CASSLVSGGPQETQYF
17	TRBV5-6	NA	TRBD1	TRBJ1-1	TGTGCCAGCAGCCATTGGGACAGGGGCCCCAGAACGGCTGAAGCTTTCTTT	CASSHWDRGPRTAEAFF
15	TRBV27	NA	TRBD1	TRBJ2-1	TGTGCCAGCACGAGGACAGGGAAGACCTACAATGAGCAGTTCTTC	CASTRTGKTYNEQFF
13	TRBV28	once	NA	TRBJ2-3	TGTGCCAGCAGTCCCACGGACTCAGATACGCAGTATTTT	CASSPTDSDTQYF
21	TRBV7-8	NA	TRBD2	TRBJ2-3	TGTGCCAGCAGCTTACCTAGCGGGGGGGAAAAGACCCCCTTGGACACAGATACGCAGTATTTT	CASSLPSGGEKTPLDTDTQYF
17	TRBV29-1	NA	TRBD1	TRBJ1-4	TGCAGCGTTGAGGCCCCGGGACAGGGAGCAACTAATGAAAAACTGTTTTTT	CSVEAPGQGATNEKLFF
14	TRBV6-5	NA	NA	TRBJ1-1	TGTGCCAGCAGCCCAGGGTCGGGCTACACTGAAGCTTTCTTT	CASSPGSGYTEAFF
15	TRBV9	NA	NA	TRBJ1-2	TGTGCCAGCAGCCCGCTGACAGGACGAAACTATGGCTACACCTTC	CASSPLTGRNYGYTF
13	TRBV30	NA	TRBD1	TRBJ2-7	TGTGCCTGGAGCGGACAGGGAAGGAACGAGCAGTACTTC	CAWSGQGRNEQYF
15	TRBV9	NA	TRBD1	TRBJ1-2	TGTGCCAGCAGGTCCGTTGACAGGGGCCACTATGGCTACACCTTC	CASRSVDRGHYGYTF
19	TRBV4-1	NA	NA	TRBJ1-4	TGCGCCAGCAGCCAAGATTTACCCGCACAGAAAACAACTAATGAAAAACTGTTTTTT	CASSQDLPAQKTTNEKLFF
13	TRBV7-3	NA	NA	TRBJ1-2	TGTGCCAGCAGCTTAACGGGGGGGGGTGGCTACACCTTC	CASSLTGGGGYTF
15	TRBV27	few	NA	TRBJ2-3	TGTGCCAGCAGTTTATGGAGGGGCACCACAGATACGCAGTATTTT	CASSLWRGTTDTQYF